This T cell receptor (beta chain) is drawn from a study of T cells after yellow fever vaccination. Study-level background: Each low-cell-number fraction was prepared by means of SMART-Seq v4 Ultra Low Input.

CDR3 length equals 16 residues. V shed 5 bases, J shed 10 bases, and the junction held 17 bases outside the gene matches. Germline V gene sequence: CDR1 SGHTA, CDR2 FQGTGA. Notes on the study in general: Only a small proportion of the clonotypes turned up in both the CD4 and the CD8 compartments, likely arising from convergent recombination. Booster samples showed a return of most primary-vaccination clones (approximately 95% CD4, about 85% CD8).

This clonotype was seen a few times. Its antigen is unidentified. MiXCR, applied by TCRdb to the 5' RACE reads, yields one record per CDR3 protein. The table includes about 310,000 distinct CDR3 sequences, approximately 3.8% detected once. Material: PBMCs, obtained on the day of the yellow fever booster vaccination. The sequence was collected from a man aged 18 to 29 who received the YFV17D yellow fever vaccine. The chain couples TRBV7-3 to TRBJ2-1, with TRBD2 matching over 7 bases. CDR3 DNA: TGTGCCAGCAGCCCAGCGGTGGGGGGGAGGAAAAGAGAGCAGTTCTTC. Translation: CASSPAVGGRKREQFF.